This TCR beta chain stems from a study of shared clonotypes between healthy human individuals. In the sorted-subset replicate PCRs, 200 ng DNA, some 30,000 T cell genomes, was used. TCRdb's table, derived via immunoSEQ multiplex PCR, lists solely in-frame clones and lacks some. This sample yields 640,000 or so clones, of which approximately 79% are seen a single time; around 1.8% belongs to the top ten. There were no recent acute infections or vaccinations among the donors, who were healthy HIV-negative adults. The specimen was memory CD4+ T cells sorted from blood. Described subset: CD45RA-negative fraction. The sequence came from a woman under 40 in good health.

The CDR3 loop reads CASSLGGGYNEQFF. For the CDR3, the DNA is TGTGCCAGCAGTTTAGGGGGAGGGTACAATGAGCAGTTCTTC. The J gene is TRBJ2-1, the V gene TRBV27, with 7 bases matching TRBD2. The CDR3 totals 14 residues. Per germline, CDR1 MNHEY and CDR2 SMNVEV (reference sequence). Trimming at V came to 2 bases and at J to 4 bases, leaving 2 bases not matched to a gene.